Each of the 30 T cell receptor beta chains below was sequenced from the same sample in a study of blood T cell repertoires in COVID-19. Some clones are missing from TCRdb's copy, which holds only in-frame ones; the method was immunoSEQ multiplex PCR. The table lists some 390,000 clones, over 75% of them singletons. Material: peripheral blood. The receptors come from a woman in her 40s with COVID-19, enrolled during active disease.

J is TRBJ1-5 and V is TRBV7-2; D is undetermined. The CDR3 runs 15 residues. The germline V gene encodes CDR1 SGHTA and CDR2 FQGNSA. The V end was cut by 1 base, the J end by 4 bases, with 11 bases between. Written as DNA, the CDR3 is TGTGCCAGCAGCTTAGATTTTCGGGTGAATCAGCCCCAGCATTTT. As protein: CASSLDFRVNQPQHF.

This CDR3 reads CASSQEGSWMTQSYEQYF. The DNA for the CDR3 is TGCGCCAGCAGCCAAGAAGGGAGTTGGATGACTCAGTCCTACGAGCAGTACTTC. This chain connects TRBV4-3 to TRBJ2-7, with D tentatively TRBD2 (5 bases). The germline CDR1 and CDR2 sequences are LGHNA and YSLEER. This CDR3 contains 18 residues. The ends were cut back, 0 bases at V and 1 base at J, with 19 bases in the middle.

The rearrangement joins TRBV3-1 (or the pseudogene TRBV3-2) to TRBJ1-1; a possible D gene is TRBD1 (5 bases). The CDR3 consists of 16 residues. Trimming pared 0 bases from V and 2 bases from J, leaving 13 bases between. Germline assignment: CDR1 LGHDT and CDR2 YNNKEL (reference sequence). DNA for the CDR3: TGTGCCAGCAGCCAAGAACGACAGACTTTAAACACTGAAGCTTTCTTT. It is translated as CASSQERQTLNTEAFF.

The chain employs TRBV7-2 and TRBJ1-5; TRBD1 might be the D (5 bases). Deletions cut 5 bases from V and 3 bases from J, with 14 bases between. Germline values: CDR1 SGHTA, CDR2 FQGNSA. The CDR3 is 15 residues long. This CDR3 reads CASSIGHGNNQPQHF. DNA for the CDR3: TGTGCCAGCAGCATCGGACACGGCAACAATCAGCCCCAGCATTTT.

Here the CDR3 DNA reads TGTGCCAGCAGTTACACGTGGACAGTCACAGATACGCAGTATTTT. As protein: CASSYTWTVTDTQYF. The J gene is TRBJ2-3, the V gene TRBV6-6; D perhaps matches TRBD1 (6 bases). In germline, CDR1 is MNHNY, CDR2 SVGAGI (reference sequence). This CDR3 has 15 residues. Between the trimmed V and J ends, which lost 2 bases and 2 bases, there was a span of 11 bases.

This sequence joins TRBV6-5 and TRBJ1-5, with 7 nucleotides matching TRBD1. With V trimmed by 5 bases and J by 2 bases, 3 bases remained unmatched. The CDR3 sequence is 14 residues long. CDR1 is MNHEY, CDR2 SVGAGI, per germline. In DNA, the CDR3 is TGTGCCAGCAGTCGGGACAGTGGCAATCAGCCCCAGCATTTT. Protein: CASSRDSGNQPQHF.

The chain uses TRBV9 and TRBJ2-7, with D perhaps TRBD1 (5 bases). V lost 3 bases to trimming and J lost 3 bases, with 16 bases between them. Germline V gives CDR1 SGDLS, CDR2 YYNGEE. The CDR3 is made up of 15 amino acids. The CDR3 sequence is CASSAQGSPFYEQYF. As DNA, the CDR3 is TGTGCCAGCAGCGCTCAGGGATCCCCCTTCTACGAGCAGTACTTC.

The rearrangement joins TRBV2 to TRBJ1-5; TRBD1 might be the D (5 bases). Trimming shortened V by 4 bases and J by 0 bases, and 16 bases separated the two germline ends. The CDR3 covers 17 residues. Germline V gene data show CDR1 as SNHLY and CDR2 as FYNNEI. The CDR3 reads CASSGGQGGSSNQPQHF. The CDR3, as DNA: TGTGCCAGCAGTGGAGGCCAGGGTGGTAGTAGCAATCAGCCCCAGCATTTT.

The chain employs TRBV24-1 and TRBJ1-2; D possibly corresponds to TRBD1 (5 bases). Germline V lookup: CDR1 KGHDR, CDR2 SFDVKD. V dropped 1 base and J dropped 6 bases, with 11 bases sitting between them. The CDR3 spans 14 residues. The CDR3 DNA is TGTGCCACCAGTGATTTATCCAGGGCGAATGGCTACACCTTC. Translated: CATSDLSRANGYTF.

Details on this clone: This sample also contains other DNA sequences that code for the same CDR3. The chain uses TRBV18 and TRBJ1-1; D might be TRBD1 (6 bases). CDR3 length equals 14 residues. V was pared by 3 bases and J by 4 bases, with 12 bases between. CDR1 is KGHSH, CDR2 LQKENI, per germline. The CDR3 protein is CASSPGLGGTEAFF. The CDR3 bases are TGTGCCAGCTCACCCGGACTAGGGGGCACTGAAGCTTTCTTT. The full variable domain, with the rest looked up from reference TRBV18 and TRBJ1-1, is NAGVMQNPRHLVRRRGQEARLRCSPMKGHSHVYWYRQLPEEGLKFMVYLQKENIIDESGMPKERFSAEFPKEGPSILRIQQVVRGDSAAYFCASSPGLGGTEAFFGQGTRLTVV.

This rearrangement joins TRBV9 to TRBJ1-6; D is undetermined. V gave up 3 bases and J gave up 8 bases, with 12 bases separating them. CDR3 length: 14 amino acids. Germline loops: CDR1 SGDLS, CDR2 YYNGEE. The CDR3 is CASSGDTSYSPLHF. Written as DNA, the CDR3 is TGTGCCAGCAGCGGTGACACTTCCTATTCACCCCTCCACTTT.

V gene TRBV30 combines with J gene TRBJ1-1; D uncertain. This CDR3 is built from 11 residues. Germline V gene data show CDR1 as GTSNPN and CDR2 as SVGIG (reference sequence). V lost 2 bases and J lost 8, with 9 bases in between. The CDR3 DNA sequence: TGTGCCTGGAGTCCTCTTGTGGAAGCTTTCTTT. It encodes CAWSPLVEAFF.

V and J are TRBV27 and TRBJ1-1, with TRBD1 matching over 7 bases. CDR1 is MNHEY and CDR2 is SMNVEV in the germline V gene (reference sequence). This CDR3 is 15 amino acids long. The trim removed 2 bases at V and 9 bases at J, leaving 12 bases unmatched. The CDR3 region has the DNA TGTGCCAGCAGTTTAATGTCGGCAGGGGGAAGACAAGCTTTCTTT. It yields the protein CASSLMSAGGRQAFF.

The chain joins TRBV12-3 or TRBV12-4 to TRBJ1-1; no clear D. V was shortened by 1 base and J by 3 bases, with 6 bases between the two germline ends. The CDR3 has 13 residues. The CDR3 loop is CASSLDTYTEAFF. The CDR3 region has the DNA TGTGCCAGCAGTTTAGACACCTACACTGAAGCTTTCTTT.

The chain joins TRBV29-1 to TRBJ2-3; D is perhaps TRBD2 (5 bases). Germline V gene sequence: CDR1 SQVTM, CDR2 ANQGSEA. This CDR3 is 12 amino acids long. V lost 3 bases to trimming and J lost 3 bases, with 7 bases between them. The CDR3 nucleotides are TGCAGCGTTGATGACTATACAGATACGCAGTATTTT. Translation gives CSVDDYTDTQYF.

V is TRBV19 and J is TRBJ1-4; weak D call: TRBD1 (5 bases). Germline loops: CDR1 LNHDA, CDR2 SQIVND (reference sequence). The CDR3 is 13 residues long. V lost 7 bases and J 4 bases, leaving 10 bases between the germline ends. The CDR3 sequence: CASNPGGNEKLFF. For the CDR3, the DNA is TGTGCCAGTAACCCCGGGGGTAATGAAAAACTGTTTTTT.

CDR3 sequence (DNA): TGTGCCTGGAGTGTACGAGGGACAGACTCCTATAATTCACCCCTCCACTTT. Translated: CAWSVRGTDSYNSPLHF. The chain couples TRBV30 to TRBJ1-6, with TRBD1 identical over 7 bases. Germline-derived CDR1 and CDR2 are GTSNPN and SVGIG (reference sequence). V trimming: 0 bases; J trimming: 0 bases; junction bases outside the gene matches: 5. The CDR3 consists of 17 residues.

As regards this clone: A read error may produce the germline difference seen at one junction end. The chain combines TRBV7-7 with TRBJ1-5, with 10 bases lining up with TRBD1. CDR3 size: 21 residues. Germline lookup yields CDR1 SSHAT and CDR2 FNYEAQ (reference sequence). Here the CDR3 reads CASSLEGGKRGDRGPNQPQHF. The CDR3 coding sequence is TGTGCTAGCAGCTTAGAGGGGGGTAAACGCGGGGACAGGGGCCCCAATCAGCCCCAGCATTTT.

The J gene is TRBJ2-3, the V gene TRBV19, with TRBD2 as a possible D gene (6 bases). CDR1 is LNHDA and CDR2 is SQIVND in the germline V gene (reference sequence). The length of the CDR3 is 14 residues. The V end was cut by 7 bases, the J end by 7 bases, with 18 bases between. The CDR3 DNA follows: TGTGCCAGTACCCCCCCCGGGGGTGGATATACGCAGTATTTT. Translating gives CASTPPGGGYTQYF.

This CDR3 reads CASSFRTDREKLFF. CDR3 DNA: TGTGCCAGCAGCTTCCGAACCGACAGGGAAAAACTGTTTTTT. V usage is TRBV7-9 and J usage is TRBJ1-4, with D possibly matching TRBD1 (6 bases). V dropped 3 bases and J dropped 8 bases, with 13 bases sitting between them. This CDR3 is built from 14 residues. CDR1 is SEHNR, CDR2 FQNEAQ, per germline (reference sequence).

The chain has TRBV3-1 (or the pseudogene TRBV3-2) and TRBJ2-5; D possibly corresponds to TRBD2 (5 bases). CDR3 length: 15 residues. From germline, CDR1 is LGHDT and CDR2 YNNKEL (reference sequence). Trimming removed 3 bases at V and 1 base at J, with 12 bases between. The CDR3 DNA sequence: TGTGCCAGCAGCCAGGTCGCCCTAGCCCAAGAGACCCAGTACTTC. Protein sequence: CASSQVALAQETQYF.

This chain connects TRBV6-1 to TRBJ2-1; 12 bases match TRBD2. Unmatched junction bases numbered 7, after V lost 4 bases and J lost 6 bases. Germline V gene sequence: CDR1 MNHNS, CDR2 SASEGT. This CDR3 is 16 amino acids long. CDR3 sequence: CASSVRLAGGINEQFF. CDR3 DNA: TGTGCCAGCAGTGTGCGTCTAGCGGGAGGGATCAATGAGCAGTTCTTC.

This clone showed up just once. This rearrangement joins TRBV6-6 to TRBJ1-3; unclear D gene. This CDR3 spans 15 amino acids. In germline, CDR1 is MNHNY, CDR2 SVGAGI (reference sequence). The V end was cut by 0 bases, the J end by 8 bases, with 14 bases between. CDR3 sequence reads: CASSYSYGGRDTIYF. The CDR3 DNA reads TGTGCCAGCAGTTACTCGTACGGAGGGAGAGACACCATATATTTT.

This chain connects TRBV12-2 to TRBJ1-2. TRBV12-2 counts as a pseudogene. The CDR3 totals 18 residues. The CDR3 region is CASRLAYPQRRGGYGYTF. CDR3 DNA sequence: TGTGCAAGTCGCTTAGCGTATCCCCAGAGGAGGGGTGGGTATGGCTACACCTTC.

This chain links TRBV30 with TRBJ1-3; TRBD1 matches 7 bases. CDR3 length: 15 residues. With 5 bases clipped from V and 0 bases from J, the junction kept 7 bases outside the gene matches. Germline-derived CDR1 and CDR2 are GTSNPN and SVGIG (reference sequence). The CDR3, as DNA: TGTGCCTGGGCTCGGGACAGCCTCTCTGGAAACACCATATATTTT. It is translated as CAWARDSLSGNTIYF.

This rearrangement joins TRBV29-1 to TRBJ1-1; TRBD1 might be the D (5 bases). Germline loops: CDR1 SQVTM, CDR2 ANQGSEA. Trimming shortened V by 7 bases and J by 8 bases, and 17 bases separated the two germline ends. The CDR3 contains 12 residues. CDR3 DNA: TGCAGCGCTCCCCTGGGGCCAAACGAAGCTTTCTTT. The encoded protein is CSAPLGPNEAFF.

The J gene is TRBJ1-1, the V gene TRBV28, with TRBD1 matching over 8 bases. This CDR3 contains 14 residues. V shed 5 bases, J shed 4 bases, and the junction held 6 bases outside the gene matches. The germline V gene encodes CDR1 MDHEN and CDR2 SYDVKM. Here the CDR3 DNA reads TGTGCCAGCAGTCCAGGGGGCAAGCTCACTGAAGCTTTCTTT. It translates to CASSPGGKLTEAFF.

The chain links TRBV28 to TRBJ2-7; TRBD2 matches at 7 bases. Germline loops: CDR1 MDHEN, CDR2 SYDVKM. V trimming: 2 bases; J trimming: 3 bases; junction bases outside the gene matches: 10. The CDR3 extends over 16 amino acids. CDR3 residues: CASSLEWREGFYEQYF. The CDR3 bases are TGTGCCAGCAGTTTAGAGTGGAGGGAGGGGTTCTACGAGCAGTACTTC.

The V call is TRBV7-2, the J call TRBJ2-2; D uncertain. The CDR3 runs 15 residues. The V and J ends lost 5 bases and 0 bases respectively, with 10 bases between them. In germline, CDR1 is SGHTA, CDR2 FQGNSA. The CDR3 DNA follows: TGTGCCAGCAGCCTTCACTGGTCGAACACCGGGGAGCTGTTTTTT. This gives the protein CASSLHWSNTGELFF.

The chain is built from TRBV7-2 and TRBJ1-2; the D is unclear. CDR1 SGHTA and CDR2 FQGNSA come from the germline V gene. This CDR3 contains 15 residues. With 1 base removed from V and 0 bases from J, the gap between germline ends came to 9 bases. The CDR3 region has the DNA TGTGCCAGCAGCTTAGTCCGACATCCTAACTATGGCTACACCTTC. Protein product: CASSLVRHPNYGYTF. The full variable domain, rest sourced from reference TRBV7-2 and TRBJ1-2, is GAGVSQSPSNKVTEKGKDVELRCDPISGHTALYWYRQSLGQGLEFLIYFQGNSAPDKSGLPSDRFSAERTGGSVSTLTIQRTQQEDSAVYLCASSLVRHPNYGYTFGSGTRLTVV.